This T cell receptor beta chain was obtained from a study of blood T cell repertoires in COVID-19. Study-level background: From T cells, B-cell-depleted T cells, or PBMCs came the material, which was cDNA or gDNA.

This clone was seen only once. Some clones are missing from TCRdb's copy, which holds only in-frame ones; the method was immunoSEQ multiplex PCR. Here the sample spans about 230,000 clones, 70% to 90% being singletons. Trimming left V 2 bases short and J 4 bases short, with 13 bases between. CDR1 is SGHTA, CDR2 FQGNSA, per germline. The CDR3 consists of 15 residues. Source material: peripheral blood. The V and J genes are TRBV7-2 and TRBJ2-3, with a possible D match to TRBD2 (5 bases). This clonotype was sampled from a woman younger than 35 who had recovered from COVID-19. In DNA, the CDR3 is TGTGCCAGCAGCTTAACGTTGATCGGGGCAGATACGCAGTATTTT. It codes for CASSLTLIGADTQYF.